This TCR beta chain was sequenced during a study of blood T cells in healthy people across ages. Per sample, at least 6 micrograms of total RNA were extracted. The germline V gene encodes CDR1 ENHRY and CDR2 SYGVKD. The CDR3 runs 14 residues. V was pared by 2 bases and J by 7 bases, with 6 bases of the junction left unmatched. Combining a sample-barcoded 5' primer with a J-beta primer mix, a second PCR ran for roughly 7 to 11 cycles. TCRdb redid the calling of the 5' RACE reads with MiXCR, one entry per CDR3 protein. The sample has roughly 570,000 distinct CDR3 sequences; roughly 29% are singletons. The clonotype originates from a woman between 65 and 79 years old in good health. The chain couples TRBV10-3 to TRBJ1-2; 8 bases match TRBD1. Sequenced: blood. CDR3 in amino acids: CAISEARGRSGYTF. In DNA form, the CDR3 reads TGTGCCATCAGTGAGGCCAGGGGGCGAAGTGGCTACACCTTC.